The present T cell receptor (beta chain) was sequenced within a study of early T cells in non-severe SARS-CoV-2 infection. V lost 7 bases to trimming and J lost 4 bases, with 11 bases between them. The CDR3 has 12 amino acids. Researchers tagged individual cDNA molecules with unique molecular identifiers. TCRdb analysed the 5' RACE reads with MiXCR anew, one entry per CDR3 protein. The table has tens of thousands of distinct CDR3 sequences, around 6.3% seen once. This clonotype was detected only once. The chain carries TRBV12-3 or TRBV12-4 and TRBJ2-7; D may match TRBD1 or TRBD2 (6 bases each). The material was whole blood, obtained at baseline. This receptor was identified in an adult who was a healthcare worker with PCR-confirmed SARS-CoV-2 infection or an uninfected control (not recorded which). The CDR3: CASTRGGYEQYF. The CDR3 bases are TGTGCCAGCACCAGGGGAGGATACGAGCAGTACTTC.